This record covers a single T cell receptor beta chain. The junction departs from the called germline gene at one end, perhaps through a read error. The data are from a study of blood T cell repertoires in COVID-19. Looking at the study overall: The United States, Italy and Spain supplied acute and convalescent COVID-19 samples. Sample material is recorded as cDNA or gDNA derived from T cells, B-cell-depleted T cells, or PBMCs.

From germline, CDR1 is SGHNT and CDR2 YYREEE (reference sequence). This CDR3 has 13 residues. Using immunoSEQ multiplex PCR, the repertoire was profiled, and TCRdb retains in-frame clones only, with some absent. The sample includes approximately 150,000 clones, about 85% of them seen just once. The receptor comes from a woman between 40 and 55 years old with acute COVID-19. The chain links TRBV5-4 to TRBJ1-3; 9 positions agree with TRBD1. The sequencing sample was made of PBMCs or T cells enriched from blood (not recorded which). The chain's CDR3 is CASSLGDRDRENF. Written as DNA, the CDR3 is TGTGCCAGCAGCTTGGGAGACCGGGACAGGGAAAATTTT.